These 25 T cell receptor beta chains originate from one sample sequenced in a study of cytomegalovirus exposure and HLA in healthy donors. Measured with immunoSEQ multiplex PCR; TCRdb has only the in-frame clones, and not every one. Of about 110,000 clones listed, approximately 90% were seen once; the top ten hold roughly 2%. Sequencing input: PBMCs. These receptors were collected from a woman under 30 in good health and CMV-seropositive.

This chain connects TRBV4-2 to TRBJ2-1, with 11 bases lining up with TRBD2. Germline CDR1 LGHNA, CDR2 YNFKEQ. This CDR3 contains 15 residues. V trimming: 1 base; J trimming: 7 bases; junction bases outside the gene matches: 3. The CDR3 bases are TGTGCCAGCAGCCAAGTAGCGGGGGGGCGGAATGAGCAGTTCTTC. Translation: CASSQVAGGRNEQFF.

The chain carries TRBV6-1 and TRBJ1-1, with D possibly TRBD1 on 6 matching bases. The germline V and J ends were trimmed by 4 bases and 2 bases, with 14 bases remaining between them. There are 15 residues in the CDR3. In germline, CDR1 is MNHNS, CDR2 SASEGT. As DNA, the CDR3 is TGTGCCAGCAGTGCCAACAGGGAGCGAAACACTGAAGCTTTCTTT. Translation gives CASSANRERNTEAFF.

The V call is TRBV6-5, the J call TRBJ2-2; D may be TRBD1 (5 bases). The V and J ends lost 2 bases and 3 bases respectively, with 10 bases between them. Germline CDR1 is MNHEY and CDR2 is SVGAGI. The CDR3 covers 15 residues. The CDR3 sequence: CASSYGIGDTGELFF. The DNA for the CDR3 is TGTGCCAGCAGTTACGGTATAGGGGACACCGGGGAGCTGTTTTTT.

The V and J genes are TRBV20-1 and TRBJ2-7; D might be TRBD1 (5 bases). Germline lookup yields CDR1 DFQATT and CDR2 SNEGSKA (reference sequence). V lost 6 bases, J lost 3 bases, and 6 bases lay in between. CDR3 length: 10 amino acids. Here the CDR3 reads CSARDYEQYF. The DNA of the CDR3 is TGCAGTGCCAGGGACTACGAGCAGTACTTC.

The V and J genes are TRBV7-9 and TRBJ1-5, with D unresolved. V dropped 4 bases and J dropped 3 bases, with 10 bases sitting between them. The CDR3 spans 14 residues. Germline V gives CDR1 SEHNR, CDR2 FQNEAQ (reference sequence). CDR3 loop: CASSSDFNNQPQHF. The CDR3 coding sequence is TGTGCCAGCAGCTCGGACTTTAACAATCAGCCCCAGCATTTT.

The chain joins TRBV9 to TRBJ2-3, with 7 nucleotides matching TRBD2. The V and J ends lost 2 bases and 4 bases, in that order; junction bases with no gene match: 10. The CDR3 extends over 16 amino acids. Germline lookup yields CDR1 SGDLS and CDR2 YYNGEE. The CDR3 nucleotides read TGTGCCAGCAGCGTTACCCCCGGGGGGATGGCAGATACGCAGTATTTT. Amino acid sequence: CASSVTPGGMADTQYF.

The rearrangement links TRBV4-1 to TRBJ2-3; 10 bases are shared with TRBD2. This CDR3 has 16 residues. Germline CDR1 and CDR2: MGHRA and YSYEKL. The V segment lost 0 bases and the J segment 5 bases; nucleotides outside the gene matches: 5. The CDR3 spells CASSQEAGGPGDTQYF. The DNA of the CDR3 is TGCGCCAGCAGCCAAGAAGCGGGGGGGCCGGGAGATACGCAGTATTTT.

The chain couples TRBV6-5 to TRBJ2-1; 15 bases fit TRBD2. Germline V gene lookup returns CDR1 MNHEY and CDR2 SVGAGI. The CDR3 is 15 amino acids. The junction had 3 bases not matched to a gene; V was cut back by 5 bases and J by 7 bases. CDR3 DNA: TGTGCCAGCAGTCAGGGACTAGCGGGGGGAAATGAGCAGTTCTTC. Protein product: CASSQGLAGGNEQFF.

V and J are TRBV9 and TRBJ1-2; D remains unclear. The CDR3 totals 14 residues. With 0 bases removed from V and 2 bases from J, the gap between germline ends came to 8 bases. From germline, CDR1 is SGDLS and CDR2 YYNGEE. This CDR3 is CASSVAAENYGYTF. The CDR3 nucleotides are TGTGCCAGCAGCGTAGCCGCCGAGAACTATGGCTACACCTTC.

This rearrangement joins TRBV9 to TRBJ1-2; D is uncertain. Germline lookup yields CDR1 SGDLS and CDR2 YYNGEE. The V end lost 6 bases, the J end lost 4 bases, and 16 bases lay between the germline ends. This CDR3 has 14 amino acids. The CDR3 sequence: CASTPAAVPYGYTF. As DNA, the CDR3 is TGTGCCAGCACCCCCGCGGCAGTACCCTATGGCTACACCTTC.

This sequence joins TRBV7-6 and TRBJ2-2; 8 bases align to TRBD1. Germline V gives CDR1 SGHVS, CDR2 FNYEAQ. The CDR3 has 13 amino acids. Trimming at V came to 5 bases and at J to 9 bases, leaving 5 bases not matched to a gene. The CDR3 loop reads CASSPGQGRELFF. In DNA, the CDR3 is TGTGCCAGCAGCCCTGGACAGGGCCGGGAGCTGTTTTTT.

The gene calls are TRBV18 and TRBJ1-1; the D gene is possibly TRBD1 (5 bases). V lost 6 bases and J lost 5, with 13 bases in between. CDR1 and CDR2 (germline): KGHSH, LQKENI. The CDR3 has 13 residues. In DNA form, the CDR3 reads TGTGCCAGCTCCCCCAGGGAAAGTACTGAAGCTTTCTTT. It translates to CASSPRESTEAFF.

This clone was counted between two and nine times. The rearrangement links TRBV5-1 to TRBJ2-1, with 11 bases fitting TRBD2. The length of the CDR3 is 15 residues. In germline, CDR1 is SGHRS, CDR2 YFSETQ. Trimming removed 3 bases from V and 7 bases from J; junction bases left unmatched: 6. CDR3 loop: CASSSSGGLGNEQFF. The CDR3 DNA reads TGCGCCAGCAGCTCTAGCGGGGGGCTTGGAAATGAGCAGTTCTTC.

This chain connects TRBV19 to TRBJ1-5; D possibly corresponds to TRBD1 (6 bases). CDR1 and CDR2 from the germline V gene are LNHDA and SQIVND (reference sequence). Trimming shortened V by 9 bases and J by 1 base, and 16 bases separated the two germline ends. This CDR3 comprises 15 residues. This chain's CDR3 is CASRRGGASNQPQHF. The DNA of the CDR3 is TGTGCCAGCCGTAGGGGGGGCGCAAGCAATCAGCCCCAGCATTTT. Full variable domain (missing parts from reference TRBV19 and TRBJ1-5): DGGITQSPKYLFRKEGQNVTLSCEQNLNHDAMYWYRQDPGQGLRLIYYSQIVNDFQKGDIAEGYSVSREKKESFPLTVTSAQKNPTAFYLCASRRGGASNQPQHFGDGTRLSIL.

The chain has TRBV10-1 and TRBJ1-6, with D unresolved. This CDR3 has 13 residues. V gave up 3 bases and J gave up 7 bases, with 7 bases separating them. Germline values: CDR1 WNHNN, CDR2 SYGVQD (reference sequence). CDR3 nucleotides: TGCGCCAGCAGTGAAATCGGGAATTCACCCCTCCACTTT. Protein: CASSEIGNSPLHF.

This chain links TRBV29-1 with TRBJ1-2, with D hard to call. The CDR3 spans 11 residues. Deletions cut 7 bases from V and 8 bases from J, with 14 bases between. The germline V gene has CDR1 SQVTM and CDR2 ANQGSEA. This CDR3 is CSGAGEEGYTF. CDR3 coding DNA: TGCAGCGGAGCTGGGGAGGAGGGCTACACCTTC.

J is TRBJ1-2 and V is TRBV27, with D perhaps TRBD1 (5 bases). V was cut by 4 bases and J by 5 bases, with 5 bases left in between. The length of the CDR3 is 11 residues. In germline, CDR1 is MNHEY, CDR2 SMNVEV (reference sequence). CDR3 sequence (DNA): TGTGCCAGCAGTTCAGGGTATGGCTACACCTTC. Translation gives CASSSGYGYTF.

The chain carries TRBV5-1 and TRBJ2-3; 7 nucleotides align to TRBD1. Germline CDR1 and CDR2: SGHRS and YFSETQ. The V segment lost 1 base and the J segment 5 bases; nucleotides outside the gene matches: 7. The CDR3 is 15 residues long. This CDR3 is CASSLLGGRGDTQYF. CDR3 in DNA: TGCGCCAGCAGCTTGTTAGGGGGCAGGGGAGATACGCAGTATTTT.

The chain uses TRBV29-1 and TRBJ2-5; D gene unclear. Germline loops: CDR1 SQVTM, CDR2 ANQGSEA. Trimming stripped 0 bases from V and 2 bases from J, with 10 bases between. This CDR3 spans 14 amino acids. CDR3 in amino acids: CSVEDLSPQETQYF. In nucleotides, the CDR3 is TGCAGCGTTGAAGATCTAAGCCCGCAAGAGACCCAGTACTTC.

V gene TRBV5-1 combines with J gene TRBJ2-3; a weak D match, TRBD2 (6 bases). There are 15 residues in the CDR3. Trimming removed 2 bases at V and 1 base at J, with 11 bases between. Germline V CDR1 and CDR2: SGHRS, YFSETQ. CDR3 residues: CASSFEEGRTDTQYF. CDR3 nucleotide sequence: TGCGCCAGCAGCTTCGAGGAGGGGCGCACAGATACGCAGTATTTT.

V is TRBV4-1 and J is TRBJ2-3; 9 nucleotides align to TRBD1. Germline trimming cut 0 bases from V and 12 bases from J; bases unmatched to any gene: 10. Germline-derived CDR1 and CDR2 are MGHRA and YSYEKL. The CDR3 totals 15 residues. Here the CDR3 reads CASSQDPTGQGGQYF. In DNA, the CDR3 is TGCGCCAGCAGCCAAGATCCAACGGGACAGGGTGGACAGTATTTT.

The V call is TRBV6-1, the J call TRBJ1-5; the D gene is possibly TRBD1 (6 bases). This CDR3 has 14 residues. V was trimmed by 1 base and J by 6 bases, leaving 10 bases between them. Per the germline V gene, CDR1 is MNHNS and CDR2 is SASEGT. CDR3 in DNA: TGTGCCAGCAGTGAAGAGGCAGGGGTTCAGCCCCAGCATTTT. This encodes CASSEEAGVQPQHF.

The genes are TRBV29-1 and TRBJ2-7, with 8 bases aligning to TRBD1. CDR1 is SQVTM, CDR2 ANQGSEA, per germline. Trimming at V came to 7 bases and at J to 5 bases, leaving 10 bases not matched to a gene. The length of the CDR3 is 13 residues. CDR3 DNA: TGCAGCGCCGAAACCGTACAGGGGGACGAGCAGTACTTC. This codes for CSAETVQGDEQYF.

The CDR3 here is CASSQERALAGGTDTQYF. DNA for the CDR3: TGCGCCAGCAGCCAAGAGAGGGCCCTAGCGGGGGGCACAGATACGCAGTATTTT. The chain carries TRBV4-3 and TRBJ2-3; TRBD2 matches at 10 bases. The CDR3 sequence is 18 residues long. After removal of 0 bases from V and 1 base from J, the junction contained 7 bases not matched to a gene. Germline V gene lookup returns CDR1 LGHNA and CDR2 YSLEER.

The chain recombines TRBV4-3 with TRBJ1-1; TRBD1 aligns across 7 bases. The CDR3 runs 14 residues. Germline CDR1 LGHNA, CDR2 YSLEER. V shed 3 bases, J shed 6 bases, and the junction held 7 bases outside the gene matches. The CDR3, as DNA: TGCGCCAGCAGCCAGGGAACAGGGGACCCTGAAGCTTTCTTT. This codes for CASSQGTGDPEAFF.